What follows is one TCR beta chain and its context. Profiling relied on immunoSEQ multiplex PCR, and the TCRdb table lists in-frame clones only, not all of them. The sample lists more than 1.2 million clones; 97% to 99% were seen once. Every donor was a Caucasian adult from Nashville, Tennessee. Trimming shortened V by 4 bases and J by 1 base, and 13 bases separated the two germline ends. The CDR3 spans 16 residues. Germline CDR1 MNHEY, CDR2 SVGAGI. This sample stems from a study of shared clonotypes between healthy human individuals. This clonotype originated in a man aged 25-45 years in good health. The sequenced material came from naive CD4+ T cells sorted from blood. The subset: CD45RA+ positively selected. The rearrangement joins TRBV6-5 to TRBJ2-2; D not resolved. The CDR3 region is CASSLIPRRNTGELFF. CDR3 sequence (DNA): TGTGCCAGCAGTTTGATCCCACGGAGGAACACCGGGGAGCTGTTTTTT.